This TCR beta chain stems from a study of cytomegalovirus exposure and HLA in healthy donors. Study observations and caveats: Reports indicate that TCR beta sequences accurately predicted the HLA-A and HLA-B alleles of most subjects. Apart from CMV serostatus, no immune exposure information was available. Confirmation in vitro established that a few CMV-associated chains were specific for CMV antigens.

Germline loops: CDR1 SGHTA, CDR2 FQGNSA. V lost 2 bases, J lost 3 bases, and 10 bases lay in between. This CDR3 spans 14 amino acids. Comment on this clone: Its antigen is undetermined.

PCR was performed using 60 Vbeta and 13 Jbeta primers. Assay: immunoSEQ multiplex PCR; the TCRdb copy retains only in-frame clones and omits some. Of 150,000 or so clones listed, over 70% are singletons. The V gene is TRBV7-2, the J gene TRBJ1-1; possibly TRBD1 for D (6 bases). Sequenced sample: PBMCs. The sequence came from a middle-aged woman in good health and CMV-seropositive. CDR3: CASSLPGVDTEAFF. In DNA, the CDR3 is TGTGCCAGCAGCTTACCAGGGGTGGACACTGAAGCTTTCTTT. Full variable domain (outside the CDR3, taken from reference TRBV7-2 and TRBJ1-1): GAGVSQSPSNKVTEKGKDVELRCDPISGHTALYWYRQSLGQGLEFLIYFQGNSAPDKSGLPSDRFSAERTGGSVSTLTIQRTQQEDSAVYLCASSLPGVDTEAFFGQGTRLTVV.